This T cell receptor beta chain comes out of a study of blood T cell repertoires in COVID-19. Produced via immunoSEQ multiplex PCR; TCRdb's table is partial and in-frame only. Of about 50,000 clones listed, 86% are singletons. V was clipped by 5 bases and J by 5 bases, with 21 bases between them. Germline V gives CDR1 LNHDA, CDR2 SQIVND (reference sequence). This CDR3 region has 16 residues. What was sequenced was PBMCs or T cells enriched from blood (not recorded which). The sequence came from a woman in her 50s who had recovered from COVID-19. V usage is TRBV19 and J usage is TRBJ2-5; a weak D match, TRBD2 (5 bases). CDR3 amino acids: CASSGDGGTVVETQYF. The CDR3, as DNA: TGTGCCAGTAGTGGGGATGGAGGTACCGTAGTGGAGACCCAGTACTTC.